Listed below are T cell receptor beta chains from one sample, sequenced in a study of cytomegalovirus exposure and HLA in healthy donors. TCRdb's table, derived via immunoSEQ multiplex PCR, lists solely in-frame clones and lacks some. This table holds 150,000 to 200,000 clones, about four fifths found once. The sequenced sample consisted of PBMCs. These TCRs come from a woman under 30 in good health and CMV-seropositive. Each CDR3 is given without its conserved first and last residue.

length | V | CDR3
14 | TRBV19 | ASSTRGIPYNSPLH
10 | TRBV6-5 | ASSQGDYGYT
15 | TRBV28 | ASNLNPGTARNQPQH
11 | TRBV4-1 | ASSQVFGQPQH
14 | TRBV2 | ASNRREGLSNQPQH
14 | TRBV5-4 | ASSPEERGGWETQY
11 | TRBV7-9 | ASNRDANYEQY
11 | TRBV28 | ASGDGGRETQY
16 | TRBV19 | ASSPEAGGYSIQETQY
11 | TRBV7-8 | ASSFGSGSGYT
13 | TRBV11-2 | ASSFTGTPNNEQF
14 | TRBV7-8 | ASSLRTVYPGNTIY
12 | TRBV4-1 | ASSQVAAAYEQY
11 | TRBV29-1 | SVEVQGTYEQY
14 | TRBV4-3 | ASSQVAGTNTGELF
12 | TRBV6-5 | ASRLQPSTDTQY
14 | TRBV6-6 | ASSGQTLYSNQPQH
13 | TRBV6-5 | ASSYRDSADHEQY
16 | TRBV25-1 | ASSHLGRASGNTDTQY
14 | TRBV28 | ASRPTSGGNTGELF
14 | TRBV2 | ASSEDRGRAGTEAF
14 | TRBV10-3 | AISGGVGQSNYEQY
13 | TRBV2 | ASSERRTPAYEQY
9 | TRBV30 | ASSSYNEQF
14 | TRBV7-3 | ASSQDSGTSFYGYT
13 | TRBV5-1 | ASSSLGGTPYEQY
13 | TRBV4-1 | ASSQDGQDYSPLH
12 | TRBV5-1 | ASSSQTGGNTIY
14 | TRBV5-8 | ASSLERDTRTRGYT
13 | TRBV9 | ASSTDWDRGYEQY
13 | TRBV10-3 | AINGLAGDTDTQY
14 | TRBV5-1 | ASSLQVGRATNGYT